This T cell receptor (beta chain) was sequenced during a study of neoadjuvant nivolumab and ipilimumab in lung cancer. Using immunoSEQ multiplex PCR, the repertoire was profiled, and TCRdb retains in-frame clones only, with some absent. The table includes over 25,000 clones, 80% detected once. Note on this clone: The antigen is not known.

From germline, CDR1 is MDHEN and CDR2 SYDVKM. This CDR3 is 16 amino acids long. The trim removed 6 bases at V and 5 bases at J, leaving 11 bases unmatched. Whole-study findings and limits: Resected-tumor TCR richness correlated positively with pretherapy blood richness. Only a single major-pathologic-response sample was available for clonality analysis. Compared with tumor-adjacent uninvolved lung, resected tumors showed greater richness and clonality. Only two of four nivolumab-treated tumors gained richness and clonality by surgery.

This chain links TRBV28 with TRBJ2-7, with 12 positions matching TRBD2. This TCR was recovered from an adult with non-small cell lung cancer. The sample here was peripheral blood, taken before neoadjuvant nivolumab, alone or with ipilimumab. CDR3 amino acids: CASSLGLAGGWDEQYF. CDR3 coding DNA: TGTGCCAGCAGCTTAGGCCTAGCGGGGGGGTGGGACGAGCAGTACTTC.